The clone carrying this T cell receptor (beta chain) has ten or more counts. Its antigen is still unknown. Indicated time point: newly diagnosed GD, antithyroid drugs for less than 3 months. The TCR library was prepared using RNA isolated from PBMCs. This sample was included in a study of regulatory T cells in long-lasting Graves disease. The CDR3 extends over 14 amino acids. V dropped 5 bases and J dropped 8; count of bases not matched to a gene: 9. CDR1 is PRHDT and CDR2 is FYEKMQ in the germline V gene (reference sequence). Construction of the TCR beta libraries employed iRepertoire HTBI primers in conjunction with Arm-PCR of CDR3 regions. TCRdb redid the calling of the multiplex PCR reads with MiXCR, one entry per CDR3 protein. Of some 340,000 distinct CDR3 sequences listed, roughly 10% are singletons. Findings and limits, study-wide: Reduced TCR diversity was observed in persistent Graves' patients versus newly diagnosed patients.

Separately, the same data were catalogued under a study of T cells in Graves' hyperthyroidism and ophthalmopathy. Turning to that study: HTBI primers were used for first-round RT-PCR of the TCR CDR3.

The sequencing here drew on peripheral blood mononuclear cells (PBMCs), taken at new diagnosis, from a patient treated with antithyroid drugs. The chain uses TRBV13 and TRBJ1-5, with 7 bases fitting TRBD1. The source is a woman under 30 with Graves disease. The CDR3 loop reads CASSIQGVREPQHF. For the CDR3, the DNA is TGTGCCAGCAGCATCCAGGGGGTAAGGGAGCCCCAGCATTTT.